This TCR beta chain appears in the sequencing data of a study of blood T cell repertoires in COVID-19. For the study at large: From T cells, B-cell-depleted T cells, or PBMCs came the material, which was cDNA or gDNA.

The CDR3 extends over 15 amino acids. V was clipped by 6 bases and J by 3 bases; unmatched bases: 6. Authors' methods: Cell counts per sample came from amplifying reference gene primers. Clones were read by immunoSEQ multiplex PCR, and TCRdb kept only the in-frame ones, dropping some. That table gives V, J and clone size, and the DNA gave D and trimming. This sample has 50,000 to 55,000 clones, with approximately 87% found just once. This TCR was recovered from a man aged 50 to 59 with acute or convalescent COVID-19. Sequenced input: peripheral blood. The chain joins TRBV23-1 to TRBJ2-1; 9 nucleotides match TRBD2. TRBV23-1 is assigned to the ORF class and has an uncertain function. CDR3 in amino acids: CASSPSGTYYNEQFF. The CDR3 coding sequence is TGCGCCAGCAGCCCTAGCGGGACCTACTACAATGAGCAGTTCTTC.